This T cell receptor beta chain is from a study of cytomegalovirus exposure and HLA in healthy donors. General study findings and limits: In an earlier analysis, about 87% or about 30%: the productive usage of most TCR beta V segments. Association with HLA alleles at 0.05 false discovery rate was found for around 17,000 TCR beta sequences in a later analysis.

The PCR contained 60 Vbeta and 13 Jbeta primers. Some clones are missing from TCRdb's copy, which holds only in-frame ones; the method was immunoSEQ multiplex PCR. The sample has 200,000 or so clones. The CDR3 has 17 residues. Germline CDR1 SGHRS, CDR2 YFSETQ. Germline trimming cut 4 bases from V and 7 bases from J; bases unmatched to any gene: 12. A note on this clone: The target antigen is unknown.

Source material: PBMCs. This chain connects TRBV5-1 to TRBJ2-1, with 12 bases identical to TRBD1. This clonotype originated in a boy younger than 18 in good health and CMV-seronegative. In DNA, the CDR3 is TGCGCCAGCAGCCAAGTAGCAGGGACAGGGGGCGTGAATGAGCAGTTCTTC. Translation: CASSQVAGTGGVNEQFF.